Below, one TCR beta chain is given with its context. The entry originates in a study of Graves' ophthalmopathy and Graves' hyperthyroidism. Across the whole study: At the time of initial diagnosis and before any treatment, peripheral blood was collected.

RNA transcripts were the source from which TCR beta CDR3 regions were amplified. HTBI primers served in a first-round RT-PCR, which a second-round multiplex PCR followed. One entry per CDR3 protein results from TCRdb running MiXCR on the multiplex PCR reads. The table lists 150,000 or so distinct CDR3 sequences, 30% to 45% of them singletons, with roughly 6% in the top ten. Pregnancy or lactation, uncontrolled infections and other autoimmune diseases were grounds for excluding patients. The length of the CDR3 is 11 residues. CDR1 is MNHNS and CDR2 is SASEGT in the germline V gene. Trimming shortened V by 8 bases and J by 2 bases, and 6 bases separated the two germline ends.

The TCR originated in a woman aged 40 to 50 with Graves' ophthalmopathy. The chain recombines TRBV6-1 with TRBJ1-1; D gene unclear. What was sequenced was peripheral blood. The CDR3 sequence: CASVSNTEAFF. In DNA form, the CDR3 reads TGTGCCAGCGTCTCAAACACTGAAGCTTTCTTT.